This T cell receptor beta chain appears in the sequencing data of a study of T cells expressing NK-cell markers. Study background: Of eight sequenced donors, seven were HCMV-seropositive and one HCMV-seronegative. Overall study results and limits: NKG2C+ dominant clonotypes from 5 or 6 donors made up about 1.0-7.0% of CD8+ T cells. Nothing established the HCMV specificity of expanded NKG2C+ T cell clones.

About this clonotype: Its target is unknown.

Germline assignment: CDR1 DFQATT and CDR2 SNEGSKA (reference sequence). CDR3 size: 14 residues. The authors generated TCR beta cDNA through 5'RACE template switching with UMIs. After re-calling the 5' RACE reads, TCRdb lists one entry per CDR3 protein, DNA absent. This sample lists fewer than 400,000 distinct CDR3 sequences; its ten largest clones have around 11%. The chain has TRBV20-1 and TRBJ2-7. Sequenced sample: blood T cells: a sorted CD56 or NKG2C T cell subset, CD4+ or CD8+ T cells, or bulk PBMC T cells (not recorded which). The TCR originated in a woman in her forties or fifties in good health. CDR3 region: CSARDSGSSYEQYF.